These 28 T cell receptor beta chains came from one sample sequenced in a study of T-cell memory formation after mild COVID-19. MiXCR, run by TCRdb on the 5' RACE reads, gives a single entry per CDR3 protein. The repertoire has just under 550,000 distinct CDR3 sequences, about 20% of them found once; the top ten carry around 12%. Specimen: PBMCs or a T cell subset sorted from them (not recorded which). Every receptor here comes from an adult woman who had mild COVID-19 (a few samples of this study predate the infection). Cell type and time point are not known.

There are a few counts of this clonotype. The chain has TRBV5-1 and TRBJ2-1; TRBD2 agrees at 15 bases. V was pared by 4 bases and J by 9 bases, with 8 bases of the junction left unmatched. Per germline, CDR1 SGHRS and CDR2 YFSETQ. This CDR3 region has 16 residues. The CDR3 DNA reads as TGCGCCAGCAGCCTCAGGACTAGCGGGAGGGCCAGTGAGCAGTTCTTC. It translates to CASSLRTSGRASEQFF.

The CDR3 DNA sequence: TGTGCCAGCAGCTTAGAGCGGGACAGGCCCTCGCATGAGCAGTTCTTC. Its protein product is CASSLERDRPSHEQFF. This chain connects TRBV7-8 to TRBJ2-1; a possible D gene is TRBD1 (8 bases). V lost 1 base, J lost 8 bases, and 18 bases lay in between. Germline V CDR1 and CDR2: SGHVS, FQNEAQ. CDR3 size: 16 residues.

This clonotype was counted only a few times. The rearrangement uses TRBV7-2 and TRBJ2-2, with no clear D. CDR3 length equals 15 residues. Germline V lookup: CDR1 SGHTA, CDR2 FQGNSA. V was trimmed by 7 bases and J by 5 bases, leaving 17 bases between them. The DNA for the CDR3 is TGTGCCAGCACCTCGCCTCGGGTTAGGACCGGGGAGCTGTTTTTT. It encodes CASTSPRVRTGELFF.

The rearrangement uses TRBV6-1 and TRBJ1-5, with 7 bases fitting TRBD1. The V segment lost 9 bases and the J segment 6 bases; nucleotides outside the gene matches: 14. Germline V CDR1 and CDR2: MNHNS, SASEGT. The CDR3 sequence is 15 residues long. The CDR3 region is CARSRNPRGVQPQHF. The DNA for the CDR3 is TGTGCCAGAAGTCGAAACCCCAGGGGGGTTCAGCCCCAGCATTTT.

CDR3 region: CSASAESSYNEQFF. As DNA, the CDR3 is TGCAGTGCTTCAGCGGAGAGCTCCTACAATGAGCAGTTCTTC. The V and J genes are TRBV20-1 and TRBJ2-1; maybe TRBD2 (5 bases). This CDR3 contains 14 residues. The ends were cut back, 5 bases at V and 0 bases at J, with 11 bases in the middle. Germline CDR1 DFQATT, CDR2 SNEGSKA (reference sequence).

Details on this clonotype: One base away lies a much larger clone, so this may be a sequencing read error. V usage is TRBV5-5 and J usage is TRBJ2-3, with 7 bases that match TRBD1. The CDR3 totals 16 residues. The ends lost 4 bases at V and 0 bases at J; junction bases unmatched: 8. CDR1 SGHKS and CDR2 YYEKEE come from the germline V gene (reference sequence). This chain's CDR3 is CASSLPVTGSTDTQYF. The CDR3 DNA reads as TGTGCCAGCAGCCTACCCGTGACAGGGAGCACAGATACGCAGTATTTT.

There are a few counts of this clonotype. The chain is built from TRBV5-1 and TRBJ2-3, with D possibly matching TRBD1 (5 bases). Germline loops: CDR1 SGHRS, CDR2 YFSETQ. V lost 2 bases to trimming and J lost 6 bases, with 10 bases between them. The CDR3 loop spans 13 amino acids. CDR3 in amino acids: CASSFGASDTQYF. The CDR3 DNA follows: TGCGCCAGCAGCTTTGGGGCTTCGGATACGCAGTATTTT. The variable domain in full, completed from reference TRBV5-1 and TRBJ2-3, reads KAGVTQTPRYLIKTRGQQVTLSCSPISGHRSVSWYQQTPGQGLQFLFEYFSETQRNKGNFPGRFSGRQFSNSRSEMNVSTLELGDSALYLCASSFGASDTQYFGPGTRLTVL.

The gene calls are TRBV7-9 and TRBJ2-3, with D perhaps matching TRBD1 or TRBD2 (6 bases each). Germline-derived CDR1 and CDR2 are SEHNR and FQNEAQ (reference sequence). The CDR3 runs to 14 residues. V dropped 3 bases and J dropped 10 bases, with 17 bases sitting between them. The CDR3 region is CASSLDVVGGPQYF. CDR3 DNA: TGTGCCAGCAGCTTGGACGTGGTGGGGGGCCCGCAGTATTTT.

This clonotype was seen at least ten times. The chain's CDR3 is CASSLGIGIGPLYNEQFF. The CDR3 DNA reads as TGTGCCAGCAGCTTAGGGATCGGGATAGGACCTCTCTACAATGAGCAGTTCTTC. This chain uses TRBV7-8 with TRBJ2-1, with D possibly TRBD2 on 5 matching bases. CDR1 is SGHVS and CDR2 is FQNEAQ in the germline V gene. This CDR3 is 18 amino acids long. V was trimmed by 1 base and J by 3 bases, leaving 19 bases between them.

The table lists this clonotype with many counts. The chain has TRBV4-2 and TRBJ2-7, with 8 bases matching TRBD1. This CDR3 has 15 residues. Germline V gives CDR1 LGHNA, CDR2 YNFKEQ. The V segment lost 1 base and the J segment 3 bases; nucleotides outside the gene matches: 5. DNA for the CDR3: TGTGCCAGCAGCCAAGTTGGACAGGGTGACTACGAGCAGTACTTC. Translation gives CASSQVGQGDYEQYF.

This clonotype appeared a few times. This chain joins TRBV27 and TRBJ2-7; 10 bases agree with TRBD2. The CDR3 is 13 amino acids. Unmatched junction bases numbered 4, after V lost 7 bases and J lost 4 bases. The germline V gene encodes CDR1 MNHEY and CDR2 SMNVEV (reference sequence). The CDR3 DNA sequence: TGTGCCAGCATGTCTAGCGGGGGTTACGAGCAGTACTTC. It specifies CASMSSGGYEQYF.

This clonotype showed up just a few times. The chain joins TRBV4-3 to TRBJ2-7; the match to TRBD2 covers 7 bases. The germline gives CDR1 LGHNA, CDR2 YSLEER. There are 13 residues in the CDR3. V shed 3 bases and J 7 bases; nucleotides not matched to a gene: 6. The CDR3 here is CASSHRLAREQYF. The DNA of the CDR3 is TGCGCCAGCAGCCACCGACTAGCAAGGGAGCAGTACTTC.

This clonotype has a handful of counts. This chain links TRBV5-1 with TRBJ2-7; possible D gene TRBD2, 5 bases. There are 12 residues in the CDR3. The V gene lost 7 bases and the J gene lost 3 bases, with 11 bases spanning the gap. Germline CDR1 SGHRS, CDR2 YFSETQ. The DNA for the CDR3 is TGCGCCAGCGGAGGCGGTAACTACGAGCAGTACTTC. Protein sequence: CASGGGNYEQYF.

This clonotype turned up a few times. The V gene is TRBV6-2 or TRBV6-3, the J gene TRBJ2-1; D uncertain. Germline V gene data show CDR1 as MNHEY and CDR2 as SVGEGT. V was pared by 7 bases and J by 7 bases, with 14 bases between. There are 13 residues in the CDR3. The CDR3 reads CASKGVVTNEQFF. For the CDR3, the DNA is TGTGCCAGCAAGGGCGTAGTCACAAATGAGCAGTTCTTC.

The chain combines TRBV7-9 with TRBJ2-7; D is unclear. With 3 bases removed from V and 5 bases from J, the gap between germline ends came to 14 bases. The CDR3 is 14 amino acids. The germline V gene has CDR1 SEHNR and CDR2 FQNEAQ (reference sequence). CDR3 in amino acids: CASSLVSEFDEQYF. CDR3 in DNA: TGTGCCAGCAGCTTGGTCTCTGAGTTCGACGAGCAGTACTTC.

This clonotype was picked up a small number of times. The DNA for the CDR3 is TGTGCCAGCAGTTTGGAGGGGGGGCTTTATGAGCAGTTCTTC. The encoded protein is CASSLEGGLYEQFF. This chain joins TRBV12-3 or TRBV12-4 and TRBJ2-1; perhaps TRBD2 as D (7 bases). The V gene lost 3 bases and the J gene lost 8 bases, with 14 bases spanning the gap. The CDR3 is 14 residues long.

This clonotype was detected a few times. J is TRBJ2-1 and V is TRBV7-9; D is uncertain. V lost 1 base and J 11 bases, leaving 9 bases between the germline ends. From germline, CDR1 is SEHNR and CDR2 FQNEAQ (reference sequence). The CDR3 is made up of 12 amino acids. The CDR3 DNA follows: TGTGCCAGCAGCTTAGTTCCGGTGAAGCAGTTCTTC. As protein: CASSLVPVKQFF.

This clonotype was detected a few times. The gene calls are TRBV19 and TRBJ2-7; 10 bases are a match to TRBD1. V shed 3 bases, J shed 3 bases, and the junction held 5 bases outside the gene matches. The germline V gene encodes CDR1 LNHDA and CDR2 SQIVND (reference sequence). The CDR3 consists of 15 residues. CDR3 region: CASSISGTGVYEQYF. The CDR3 DNA reads TGTGCCAGTAGTATTTCTGGGACAGGGGTCTACGAGCAGTACTTC.

The rearrangement joins TRBV12-3 or TRBV12-4 to TRBJ2-7; D possibly matches TRBD1 or TRBD2 (6 bases each). Trimming cost V 6 bases and J 2 bases, with 20 bases left between them. There are 16 residues in the CDR3. This CDR3 is CASSPARDTPAYEQYF. Written as DNA, the CDR3 is TGTGCCAGCAGCCCCGCGCGGGACACCCCAGCCTACGAGCAGTACTTC.

This rearrangement joins TRBV6-5 to TRBJ1-3; D ambiguous. This CDR3 region has 14 residues. Germline V CDR1 and CDR2: MNHEY, SVGAGI. Trimming pared 6 bases from V and 4 bases from J, leaving 13 bases between. CDR3 residues: CASSRGSRGNTIYF. In nucleotides, the CDR3 is TGTGCCAGCAGCCGAGGGTCGAGAGGAAACACCATATATTTT.

The rearrangement links TRBV2 to TRBJ2-3; D may be TRBD1 (6 bases). The V end lost 6 bases, the J end lost 6 bases, and 16 bases lay between the germline ends. The CDR3 consists of 14 residues. Germline CDR1 SNHLY, CDR2 FYNNEI. CDR3 sequence reads: CASRTGIDTDTQYF. The CDR3 nucleotides read TGTGCCAGCAGAACAGGGATAGATACGGATACGCAGTATTTT.

In DNA form, the CDR3 reads TGTGCCAGCTCCCCCCACAGGGGCCCGGGGGAGCAGTACTTC. Amino acid sequence: CASSPHRGPGEQYF. The chain links TRBV18 to TRBJ2-7, with 7 bases fitting TRBD1. The CDR3 loop spans 14 amino acids. V shed 6 bases, J shed 7 bases, and the junction held 12 bases outside the gene matches. CDR1 KGHSH and CDR2 LQKENI come from the germline V gene.

The table lists this clonotype with a few counts. This sequence joins TRBV24-1 and TRBJ2-3, with D perhaps being TRBD1 or TRBD2 (5 bases each). V dropped 6 bases and J dropped 0 bases, with 12 bases sitting between them. CDR3 length: 15 amino acids. CDR1 is KGHDR and CDR2 is SFDVKD in the germline V gene. The CDR3 sequence: CATSSGTHSTDTQYF. DNA for the CDR3: TGTGCCACCAGTTCCGGGACCCATAGCACAGATACGCAGTATTTT.

The rearrangement joins TRBV12-3 or TRBV12-4 to TRBJ2-5, with unresolved D. The CDR3 is made up of 11 amino acids. Between the trimmed V and J ends, which lost 5 bases and 5 bases, there was a span of 6 bases. In DNA form, the CDR3 reads TGTGCCAGCAGTCCCGCGGAGACCCAGTACTTC. Amino acids: CASSPAETQYF.

The CDR3 sequence: CASSMDWSSTDTQYF. CDR3 nucleotides: TGTGCCAGCAGTATGGACTGGTCTAGCACAGATACGCAGTATTTT. The chain couples TRBV2 to TRBJ2-3; D is possibly TRBD2 (5 bases). The germline CDR1 and CDR2 sequences are SNHLY and FYNNEI. Between the trimmed V and J ends, which lost 5 bases and 0 bases, there was a span of 12 bases. CDR3 length: 15 residues. The full variable domain, rest sourced from reference TRBV2 and TRBJ2-3, is EPEVTQTPSHQVTQMGQEVILRCVPISNHLYFYWYRQILGQKVEFLVSFYNNEISEKSEIFDDQFSVERPDGSNFTLKIRSTKLEDSAMYFCASSMDWSSTDTQYFGPGTRLTVL.

This clonotype occurred a few times. The V call is TRBV12-3 or TRBV12-4, the J call TRBJ2-7, with 7 bases fitting TRBD1. CDR3 length: 14 amino acids. V shed 5 bases and J 3 bases; nucleotides not matched to a gene: 7. CDR3 bases: TGTGCCAGCAGTCAGACAGGGATGGGCTACGAGCAGTACTTC. Translation gives CASSQTGMGYEQYF.

J is TRBJ1-1 and V is TRBV5-1; D call uncertain. CDR3 size: 15 residues. The V end lost 7 bases, the J end lost 0 bases, and 16 bases lay between the germline ends. Looked up from germline, CDR1 is SGHRS and CDR2 is YFSETQ. As DNA, the CDR3 is TGCGCCAGCTGTCCAGGTTCCATTATGAACACTGAAGCTTTCTTT. Translated: CASCPGSIMNTEAFF.

V usage is TRBV3-1 and J usage is TRBJ1-1; D is possibly TRBD1 (6 bases). V dropped 4 bases and J dropped 3 bases, with 12 bases sitting between them. The CDR3 spans 14 residues. Germline CDR1 and CDR2: LGHDT and YNNKEL (reference sequence). CDR3 coding DNA: TGTGCCAGCAGCCCTCGACAGGTGGACACTGAAGCTTTCTTT. This translates into CASSPRQVDTEAFF.